Listed below are T cell receptor beta chains from one sample, sequenced in a study of blood T cell repertoires in COVID-19. Only in-frame clones appear in the TCRdb table, and some are missing; sequencing was by immunoSEQ multiplex PCR. Among around 120,000 clones listed, about 80% were seen once. The sequenced sample was peripheral blood. These receptors originate from a woman aged 80 or over with acute or convalescent COVID-19. CDR3s include the opening cysteine and the closing phenylalanine or tryptophan. D genes are given only for firm matches. Clone size appears in some rows only: once, few, many, or a class for an expanded clone.

abundance,j_gene,d_gene,v_gene,CDR3nt,CDR3aa
NA,TRBJ1-3,NA,TRBV5-4,TGTGCCAGCAGCTTGGGCCCCTTAGCCGCTGGAAACACCATATATTTT,CASSLGPLAAGNTIYF
NA,TRBJ1-3,NA,TRBV12-3/TRBV12-4,TGTGCCAGCAGTTTGGCTCCTGGAAACACCATATATTTT,CASSLAPGNTIYF
few,TRBJ1-4,NA,TRBV19,TGTGCCAGTAGTATTTCGGCAGGGATTGAAAAACTGTTTTTT,CASSISAGIEKLFF
NA,TRBJ2-5,TRBD1,TRBV5-1,TGCGCCAGCAGCTTGGGACAGGGGCAAGAGACCCAGTACTTC,CASSLGQGQETQYF
NA,TRBJ1-5,TRBD1,TRBV2,TGTGCCAGCAGTGATGGCGGGACAGGGAGGTATCAGCCCCAGCATTTT,CASSDGGTGRYQPQHF
NA,TRBJ2-1,TRBD1,TRBV7-8,TGTGCCAGCAGCTTAGTACAGGGGGCCTACAATGAGCAGTTCTTC,CASSLVQGAYNEQFF
once,TRBJ1-5,NA,TRBV6-1,TGTGCCAGCAGTGAATCACTCAATCAGCCCCAGCATTTT,CASSESLNQPQHF
NA,TRBJ1-5,TRBD1,TRBV4-1,TGCGCCAGCAGCCAAGAATTCAGGGGGTGGCAGCCCCAGCATTTT,CASSQEFRGWQPQHF
NA,TRBJ2-5,TRBD1,TRBV5-4,TGTGCCAGCAGCGCAAGGGACAGGGAAGAGACCCAGTACTTC,CASSARDREETQYF
NA,TRBJ1-5,NA,TRBV6-2/TRBV6-3,TGTGCCAGCAGTCCGGGGGGCTTTAGCAATCAGCCCCAGCATTTT,CASSPGGFSNQPQHF
NA,TRBJ2-3,NA,TRBV5-1,TGCGCCAGCAGCCCGCTAGATGGGGGCCGGACAGATACGCAGTATTTT,CASSPLDGGRTDTQYF
NA,TRBJ1-4,TRBD1,TRBV30,TGTGCCTGGAGCTTTAGGGGGCCCGAAAAACTGTTTTTT,CAWSFRGPEKLFF
NA,TRBJ1-5,TRBD1,TRBV10-3,TGTGCCATCTCCCGACAGGGGGATAATCAGCCCCAGCATTTT,CAISRQGDNQPQHF
once,TRBJ2-5,NA,TRBV28,TGTGCCAGCAGTTACCAGACTGGAGGGAAAGAGACCCAGTACTTC,CASSYQTGGKETQYF
NA,TRBJ1-6,NA,TRBV19,TGTGCCAGTAGTATTTTTGGGGCAGGGCTTGGATCACCCCTCCACTTT,CASSIFGAGLGSPLHF
NA,TRBJ1-1,TRBD1,TRBV10-1,TGCGCCAGCAGTGAGTCAGGGACAGGACGCGAAGCTTTCTTT,CASSESGTGREAFF
NA,TRBJ1-5,NA,TRBV19,TGTGCCAGTAGTATATTCCAGACAGATCAGCCCCAGCATTTT,CASSIFQTDQPQHF
NA,TRBJ1-5,NA,TRBV3-1/TRBV3-2,TGTGCCAGCAGCAGAGGGACCACAGGGACGGCCCAGCATTTT,CASSRGTTGTAQHF
NA,TRBJ1-1,NA,TRBV5-1,TGCGCCAGCAGCTTGGCGGGGTGGGGCACTGAAGCTTTCTTT,CASSLAGWGTEAFF
few,TRBJ2-3,NA,TRBV5-4,TGTGCCAGCAGCTTGGGACAAGAAGCAGATACGCAGTATTTT,CASSLGQEADTQYF
NA,TRBJ2-7,NA,TRBV12-3/TRBV12-4,TGTGCCAGCAGTTTAGTACAGGGTGTCGAGCAGTACTTC,CASSLVQGVEQYF
NA,TRBJ2-3,TRBD2,TRBV4-2,TGTGCCAGCAGCCAAGTGGGGACGGGCGGGAGACCAGATACGCAGTATTTT,CASSQVGTGGRPDTQYF
NA,TRBJ2-1,NA,TRBV2,TGTGCCAGCACTGCCAACCCGGGCGGATCGGGGTGGGGTGAGCAGTTCTTC,CASTANPGGSGWGEQFF
NA,TRBJ2-6,TRBD1,TRBV7-3,TGTGCCAGCAGCACAGACAGGGCTTCTGGGGCCAACGTCCTGACTTTC,CASSTDRASGANVLTF
once,TRBJ2-7,NA,TRBV7-2,TGTGCCAGCAGCTTAGGACACCGTTCCTACGAGCAGTACTTC,CASSLGHRSYEQYF
NA,TRBJ1-2,NA,TRBV20-1,TGCAGTGCTAGTTCGGGGGGCGCGCGGGGCTACACCTTC,CSASSGGARGYTF
NA,TRBJ1-2,TRBD1,TRBV19,TGTGCCAGTAGTCCCTTAACGACAGGGGCGAACTATGGCTACACCTTC,CASSPLTTGANYGYTF
NA,TRBJ1-1,TRBD1,TRBV6-6,TGTGCCAGCAGAACAGACAGGGGGCTGAACACTGAAGCTTTCTTT,CASRTDRGLNTEAFF
NA,TRBJ2-7,NA,TRBV9,TGTGCCAGCAGTTCGAGGAGCTCCTACGAGCAGTACTTC,CASSSRSSYEQYF
NA,TRBJ1-6,TRBD1,TRBV7-2,TGTGCCAGCAGCCGGGACAGTGGGGGTTCACCCCTCCACTTT,CASSRDSGGSPLHF
NA,TRBJ2-1,TRBD2,TRBV10-2,TGCGCCAGCAAAGAAGCGGGGGGATACAATGAGCAGTTCTTC,CASKEAGGYNEQFF
NA,TRBJ1-2,NA,TRBV20-1,TGCAGTGCTAGAGATCTAAATGGCTACACCTTC,CSARDLNGYTF
NA,TRBJ2-1,TRBD2,TRBV18,TGTGCCAGCTGGAGGATGACTAGCGGGGACTACAATGAGCAGTTCTTC,CASWRMTSGDYNEQFF
NA,TRBJ1-2,NA,TRBV5-6,TGTGCCAGCAGCTTGGTGGCTAGTGGCTACACCTTC,CASSLVASGYTF
NA,TRBJ1-2,TRBD1,TRBV28,TGTGCCAGCATTGCCGACAGGGCTCGGGGCTACACCTTC,CASIADRARGYTF
NA,TRBJ2-3,NA,TRBV4-3,TGCGCCAGCAGCCACACTAGCCCACACAGCCCAGCAGGAGGAGATACGCAGTATTTT,CASSHTSPHSPAGGDTQYF
many,TRBJ2-4,NA,TRBV3-1/TRBV3-2,TGTGCCAGCAGCCAAGACCCGCTAGCGAAGTACTTC,CASSQDPLAKYF
few,TRBJ1-5,NA,TRBV28,TGTGCCAGCAGCCAGACAGGCCTCAATCAGCCCCAGCATTTT,CASSQTGLNQPQHF
NA,TRBJ1-1,NA,TRBV24-1,TGTGCCACCCAGGCGGGAGGGTCGACTGAAGCTTTCTTT,CATQAGGSTEAFF
NA,TRBJ2-7,NA,TRBV11-1,TGTGCCAGCAGCTGGGGCTTTTGGGGCGAGCAGTACTTC,CASSWGFWGEQYF
NA,TRBJ2-7,TRBD2,TRBV11-2,TGTGCCAGCAGCTTAACCACCGGCGGGAGCCACGAGCAGTACTTC,CASSLTTGGSHEQYF